The 31 T cell receptor beta chains reported below all come from one sample, sequenced in a study of cytomegalovirus exposure and HLA in healthy donors. Use of 60 Vbeta and 13 Jbeta primers characterized the PCR. Produced via immunoSEQ multiplex PCR; TCRdb's table is partial and in-frame only. The sample records 100,000 or so clones, approximately 80% being singletons. The specimen sequenced was PBMCs. The receptors originated from a man aged 40-49 years in good health and CMV-seropositive.

About this clone itself: The junction and the germline gene differ at one end; a read error may be behind it. This chain connects TRBV6-1 to TRBJ1-5; 8 bases match TRBD1. CDR3 length equals 13 residues. The germline V gene has CDR1 MNHNS and CDR2 SASEGT. CDR3 sequence: CASRDRGSGPQHF. The CDR3 DNA reads as TGTGCCAGCCGTGACAGGGGCTCAGGGCCCCAGCATTTT.

The V call is TRBV25-1, the J call TRBJ2-3, with 9 positions matching TRBD2. There are 16 residues in the CDR3. The germline CDR1 and CDR2 sequences are MGHDK and SYGVNS. With V trimmed by 1 base and J by 2 bases, 4 bases remained unmatched. Written as DNA, the CDR3 is TGTGCCAGCAGTGAATTGGGCGGGGGGGCCACAGATACGCAGTATTTT. It is translated as CASSELGGGATDTQYF. Complete variable domain (other parts from reference TRBV25-1 and TRBJ2-3): EADIYQTPRYLVIGTGKKITLECSQTMGHDKMYWYQQDPGMELHLIHYSYGVNSTEKGDLSSESTVSRIRTEHFPLTLESARPSHTSQYLCASSELGGGATDTQYFGPGTRLTVL.

This chain joins TRBV5-1 and TRBJ2-2; the D is unclear. The V gene lost 4 bases and the J gene lost 5 bases, with 21 bases spanning the gap. This CDR3 spans 17 amino acids. Looked up from germline, CDR1 is SGHRS and CDR2 is YFSETQ. The CDR3 DNA reads TGCGCCAGCAGCGTACAGCCCCCACTTATAACAACCGGGGAGCTGTTTTTT. It yields the protein CASSVQPPLITTGELFF.

The chain uses TRBV9 and TRBJ2-3; 8 bases agree with TRBD1. This CDR3 is built from 20 residues. Trimming removed 1 base from V and 3 bases from J; junction bases left unmatched: 19. The germline V gene has CDR1 SGDLS and CDR2 YYNGEE. The CDR3 bases are TGTGCCAGCAGCGTACCCGGGGAGGAGACAGGGGAAATTATTACAGATACGCAGTATTTT. This translates into CASSVPGEETGEIITDTQYF.

The chain has TRBV2 and TRBJ1-4; TRBD1 matches 8 bases. Germline lookup yields CDR1 SNHLY and CDR2 FYNNEI. Trimming cost V 3 bases and J 8 bases; bases outside gene matches: 2. This CDR3 is built from 13 residues. The CDR3 DNA reads as TGTGCCAGCAGTGACAGGGGGCGAGAAAAACTGTTTTTT. This translates into CASSDRGREKLFF.

This rearrangement joins TRBV9 to TRBJ2-3; weak D call: TRBD1 (6 bases). The V gene's germline CDR1 is SGDLS and CDR2 YYNGEE. The CDR3 sequence is 15 residues long. V was clipped by 3 bases and J by 5 bases, with 16 bases between them. The CDR3 loop reads CASSAQTGVEDTQYF. DNA of the CDR3: TGTGCCAGCAGCGCCCAGACAGGAGTAGAAGATACGCAGTATTTT. The full variable domain, in which reference TRBV9 and TRBJ2-3 provide the parts outside the CDR3, is DSGVTQTPKHLITATGQRVTLRCSPRSGDLSVYWYQQSLDQGLQFLIQYYNGEERAKGNILERFSAQQFPDLHSELNLSSLELGDSALYFCASSAQTGVEDTQYFGPGTRLTVL.

The chain has TRBV19 and TRBJ2-2; possibly TRBD2 for D (5 bases). The CDR3 sequence is 15 residues long. V was shortened by 2 bases and J by 5 bases, with 12 bases between the two germline ends. Germline V gene data show CDR1 as LNHDA and CDR2 as SQIVND (reference sequence). In DNA, the CDR3 is TGTGCCAGTAGTATAACTAGGGTACGGACCGGGGAGCTGTTTTTT. Its translation: CASSITRVRTGELFF.

This clone has just one count. V gene TRBV19 combines with J gene TRBJ1-5; 8 bases are a match to TRBD1. This CDR3 has 14 amino acids. After removal of 9 bases from V and 1 base from J, the junction contained 5 bases not matched to a gene. Germline V gene data show CDR1 as LNHDA and CDR2 as SQIVND (reference sequence). The CDR3 region is CASRGPGSNQPQHF. The CDR3 DNA reads TGTGCCAGCAGGGGGCCTGGAAGCAATCAGCCCCAGCATTTT.

This chain joins TRBV10-3 and TRBJ1-1; 12 nucleotides line up with TRBD1. This CDR3 is built from 14 residues. CDR1 ENHRY and CDR2 SYGVKD come from the germline V gene. V lost 6 bases to trimming and J lost 4 bases; unmatched junction nucleotides: 3. The CDR3 DNA sequence: TGTGCCATCAGGGGACAGGGGGCAGGCACTGAAGCTTTCTTT. The encoded protein is CAIRGQGAGTEAFF.

This clone was seen a handful of times. The chain couples TRBV5-6 to TRBJ1-5, with TRBD1 identical over 11 bases. CDR1 and CDR2 from the germline V gene are SGHDT and YYEEEE. The V and J ends lost 3 bases and 6 bases, in that order; junction bases with no gene match: 5. This CDR3 comprises 15 residues. CDR3 sequence reads: CASSSDRGLSQPQHF. Written as DNA, the CDR3 is TGTGCCAGCAGCTCGGACAGGGGGCTTAGTCAGCCCCAGCATTTT.

This chain connects TRBV4-3 to TRBJ1-6; D possibly corresponds to TRBD1 (5 bases). Germline CDR1 LGHNA, CDR2 YSLEER. Trimming left V 1 base short and J 6 bases short, with 16 bases between. The CDR3 runs 17 residues. CDR3 protein: CASSQAKTAAFNSPLHF. The CDR3 bases are TGCGCCAGCAGCCAAGCGAAGACAGCAGCCTTTAATTCACCCCTCCACTTT.

The rearrangement links TRBV28 to TRBJ2-7; D may be TRBD2 (6 bases). CDR3 length: 13 amino acids. The germline V gene has CDR1 MDHEN and CDR2 SYDVKM. V was trimmed by 4 bases and J by 4 bases, leaving 11 bases between them. Written as DNA, the CDR3 is TGTGCCAGCAGTTGGGGCGGGAAGTACGAGCAGTACTTC. This sequence encodes CASSWGGKYEQYF.

This clone occurred a few times. The rearrangement joins TRBV28 to TRBJ2-5; a possible D gene is TRBD2 (6 bases). Germline V gene sequence: CDR1 MDHEN, CDR2 SYDVKM. The CDR3 runs to 17 residues. The V end was cut by 4 bases, the J end by 3 bases, with 21 bases between. CDR3 in amino acids: CASSSYGSGRGKETQYF. CDR3 sequence (DNA): TGTGCCAGCAGTTCATACGGTTCCGGGCGGGGAAAAGAGACCCAGTACTTC. Looking up the rest from reference TRBV28 and TRBJ2-5 gives the full variable domain: DVKVTQSSRYLVKRTGEKVFLECVQDMDHENMFWYRQDPGLGLRLIYFSYDVKMKEKGDIPEGYSVSREKKERFSLILESASTNQTSMYLCASSSYGSGRGKETQYFGPGTRLLVL.

The rearrangement uses TRBV9 and TRBJ1-2; D is possibly TRBD1 (5 bases). This CDR3 comprises 16 residues. V was clipped by 3 bases and J by 8 bases, with 23 bases between them. Germline-derived CDR1 and CDR2 are SGDLS and YYNGEE. The CDR3 reads CASSATAAPTREGYTF. The CDR3, as DNA: TGTGCCAGCAGCGCGACAGCCGCCCCCACTCGGGAGGGCTACACCTTC.

This sequence joins TRBV7-8 and TRBJ2-5; TRBD1 agrees at 10 bases. Germline assignment: CDR1 SGHVS and CDR2 FQNEAQ. Trimming removed 0 bases from V and 14 bases from J; junction bases left unmatched: 12. The CDR3 loop spans 15 amino acids. The CDR3 nucleotides are TGTGCCAGCAGCTTAGCGGCCGGGACAGGGGCGATTTTTTACTTC. Protein: CASSLAAGTGAIFYF. Supplemented by reference TRBV7-8 and TRBJ2-5, the full variable domain reads GAGVSQSPRYKVAKRGQDVALRCDPISGHVSLFWYQQALGQGPEFLTYFQNEAQLDKSGLPSDRFFAERPEGSVSTLKIQRTQQEDSAVYLCASSLAAGTGAIFYFGPGTRLLVL.

This clone was seen a handful of times. The V call is TRBV28, the J call TRBJ2-3; TRBD2 agrees at 16 bases. Per the germline V gene, CDR1 is MDHEN and CDR2 is SYDVKM. This CDR3 has 17 residues. J was trimmed by 1 base and V by 9 bases; bases with no gene match: 7. In DNA, the CDR3 is TGTGCCAGTACCGGGACTAGCGGGGGGGCCGGCACAGATACGCAGTATTTT. Residues: CASTGTSGGAGTDTQYF.

The CDR3 protein is CASSQEARGMDGYTF. The DNA for the CDR3 is TGTGCCAGCAGCCAAGAGGCCCGGGGAATGGATGGCTACACCTTC. The chain recombines TRBV4-2 with TRBJ1-2; D is unresolved. CDR3 length equals 15 residues. The V gene lost 0 bases and the J gene lost 6 bases, with 14 bases spanning the gap. The V gene's germline CDR1 is LGHNA and CDR2 YNFKEQ.

CDR3 region: CASSPRDSSNQPQHF. DNA of the CDR3: TGCGCCAGCAGCCCCCGGGACAGCAGCAATCAGCCCCAGCATTTT. This chain joins TRBV4-1 and TRBJ1-5; TRBD1 matches 7 bases. Germline CDR1 is MGHRA and CDR2 is YSYEKL. CDR3 length equals 15 residues. With 4 bases clipped from V and 1 base from J, the junction kept 4 bases outside the gene matches.

The chain employs TRBV5-4 and TRBJ1-2, with TRBD1 identical over 8 bases. The CDR3 extends over 14 amino acids. CDR1 and CDR2 (germline): SGHNT, YYREEE (reference sequence). Trimming at V came to 0 bases and at J to 8 bases, leaving 6 bases not matched to a gene. The CDR3 bases are TGTGCCAGCAGCTTGGGACAGGGGCTCGGGGGCTACACCTTC. This encodes CASSLGQGLGGYTF.

This chain joins TRBV5-4 and TRBJ2-5, with D unresolved. This CDR3 spans 12 amino acids. The germline V gene encodes CDR1 SGHNT and CDR2 YYREEE (reference sequence). The ends were cut back, 4 bases at V and 5 bases at J, with 9 bases in the middle. The CDR3 DNA is TGTGCCAGCAGCCAGTTGAGGGAGACCCAGTACTTC. Amino acid sequence: CASSQLRETQYF.

The chain joins TRBV7-2 to TRBJ2-4, with 9 positions matching TRBD1. The CDR3 runs to 13 residues. Germline V gene data show CDR1 as SGHTA and CDR2 as FQGNSA. Trimming cost V 7 bases and J 9 bases; bases outside gene matches: 7. The CDR3: CASTDRGVGIQYF. CDR3 sequence (DNA): TGTGCCAGCACCGACAGGGGGGTCGGCATTCAGTACTTC.

This clone was observed once. This chain uses TRBV7-2 with TRBJ2-5; D might be TRBD1 (6 bases). V was pared by 7 bases and J by 3 bases, with 15 bases between. Per germline, CDR1 SGHTA and CDR2 FQGNSA. CDR3 length equals 14 residues. The CDR3 here is CASTLFRGKETQYF. CDR3 bases: TGTGCCAGCACCCTATTCAGGGGAAAAGAGACCCAGTACTTC. Supplemented by reference TRBV7-2 and TRBJ2-5, the full variable domain reads GAGVSQSPSNKVTEKGKDVELRCDPISGHTALYWYRQSLGQGLEFLIYFQGNSAPDKSGLPSDRFSAERTGGSVSTLTIQRTQQEDSAVYLCASTLFRGKETQYFGPGTRLLVL.

Of note for this clone: An end of the junction differs from the germline gene, which may be a read error. The J gene is TRBJ2-5, the V gene TRBV18, with D tentatively TRBD1 (5 bases). Germline CDR1 is KGHSH and CDR2 is LQKENI. The CDR3 runs to 14 residues. The CDR3 coding sequence is TGTGCCGGCTCGCAGGGAATGGTTCAAGAGACCCAGTACTTC. Its protein is CAGSQGMVQETQYF.

V gene TRBV28 combines with J gene TRBJ2-2; 7 bases align to TRBD2. Germline lookup yields CDR1 MDHEN and CDR2 SYDVKM. Germline trimming cut 3 bases from V and 5 bases from J; bases unmatched to any gene: 9. This CDR3 is built from 16 residues. This CDR3 reads CASSFSAGVTTGELFF. The CDR3 coding sequence is TGTGCCAGCAGTTTCTCTGCGGGGGTGACAACCGGGGAGCTGTTTTTT.

The genes are TRBV11-1 and TRBJ1-1, with D unclear. Trimming left V 1 base short and J 0 bases short, with 3 bases between. The CDR3 consists of 13 residues. Germline assignment: CDR1 SGHAT and CDR2 FQDESV (reference sequence). The chain's CDR3 is CASSLGLNTEAFF. CDR3 coding DNA: TGTGCCAGCAGCTTAGGGCTGAACACTGAAGCTTTCTTT. The full variable domain, its missing parts supplied by reference TRBV11-1 and TRBJ1-1, is EAEVAQSPRYKITEKSQAVAFWCDPISGHATLYWYRQILGQGPELLVQFQDESVVDDSQLPKDRFSAERLKGVDSTLKIQPAELGDSAMYLCASSLGLNTEAFFGQGTRLTVV.

This chain joins TRBV19 and TRBJ2-3; D is perhaps TRBD2 (5 bases). The CDR3 totals 14 residues. Germline CDR1 reads LNHDA; CDR2 reads SQIVND (reference sequence). V shed 7 bases and J shed 2 bases, with 13 bases lying between them. The CDR3 sequence is CASTMGSFTDTQYF. CDR3 coding DNA: TGTGCCAGTACTATGGGGAGCTTCACAGATACGCAGTATTTT. Full variable domain (missing parts from reference TRBV19 and TRBJ2-3): DGGITQSPKYLFRKEGQNVTLSCEQNLNHDAMYWYRQDPGQGLRLIYYSQIVNDFQKGDIAEGYSVSREKKESFPLTVTSAQKNPTAFYLCASTMGSFTDTQYFGPGTRLTVL.

Note on this clone: The germline gene is not matched at one end of the junction; a read error may be the cause. The J gene is TRBJ1-2, the V gene TRBV5-1; TRBD1 aligns across 7 bases. Germline assignment: CDR1 SGHRS and CDR2 YFSETQ. The CDR3 contains 15 residues. For the CDR3, the DNA is TGCGCCAGCAGTCGGGACCTAAGGACAGGCTATGTCTACACCTTC. Protein sequence: CASSRDLRTGYVYTF. Full variable domain (outside the CDR3, taken from reference TRBV5-1 and TRBJ1-2): KAGVTQTPRYLIKTRGQQVTLSCSPISGHRSVSWYQQTPGQGLQFLFEYFSETQRNKGNFPGRFSGRQFSNSRSEMNVSTLELGDSALYLCASSRDLRTGYVYTFGSGTRLTVV.

V gene TRBV18 combines with J gene TRBJ2-1, with 12 positions matching TRBD1. Germline CDR1 reads KGHSH; CDR2 reads LQKENI. The CDR3 loop spans 14 amino acids. With V trimmed by 5 bases and J by 8 bases, 4 bases remained unmatched. CDR3 nucleotides: TGTGCCAGCTCATCGGGACAGGGGGCCGATGAGCAGTTCTTC. Its protein is CASSSGQGADEQFF.

The V call is TRBV6-6, the J call TRBJ1-2; 9 bases match TRBD1. The CDR3 contains 15 residues. CDR1 and CDR2 (germline): MNHNY, SVGAGI (reference sequence). V was pared by 5 bases and J by 4 bases, with 8 bases of the junction left unmatched. The chain's CDR3 is CASSKTGGVGYGYTF. The CDR3 DNA sequence: TGTGCCAGCAGTAAAACAGGGGGCGTAGGCTATGGCTACACCTTC.

This clone was seen a handful of times. V and J are TRBV6-1 and TRBJ2-3; 7 bases line up with TRBD1. The CDR3 has 13 amino acids. V shed 8 bases, J shed 0 bases, and the junction held 2 bases outside the gene matches. CDR1 is MNHNS and CDR2 is SASEGT in the germline V gene. The CDR3 region has the DNA TGTGCCAGCCGGGACAGTAGCACAGATACGCAGTATTTT. Its protein is CASRDSSTDTQYF.

This chain links TRBV4-3 with TRBJ2-1; TRBD2 agrees at 8 bases. Germline V lookup: CDR1 LGHNA, CDR2 YSLEER. V trimming: 0 bases; J trimming: 4 bases; junction bases outside the gene matches: 5. The CDR3 loop spans 16 amino acids. CDR3: CASSQERGGLYNEQFF. CDR3 nucleotides: TGCGCCAGCAGCCAAGAACGGGGGGGGTTATACAATGAGCAGTTCTTC.